The 13 T cell receptor beta chains listed next were all sequenced from one sample in a study of beta chain features in type 1 diabetes. Expressed TCRB transcripts got sequenced, as all isolated RNA was reverse transcribed. Measured with immunoSEQ multiplex PCR; TCRdb has only the in-frame clones, and not every one. The sample yields approximately 50,000 clones, 60% to 70% seen once. These receptors' targets are unknown. Study-level results: Type 1 diabetes patients had moderately but significantly shorter TCRB CDR3s in all four CD4+ subsets.

The sequencing input was stem cell memory CD4+ T cells from blood. The receptors shown here come from a woman between 25 and 40 years old with type 1 diabetes.

The chain recombines TRBV2 with TRBJ2-1; D is possibly TRBD2 (6 bases). The ends were cut back, 7 bases at V and 0 bases at J, with 19 bases in the middle. CDR3 length: 17 residues. CDR1 is SNHLY and CDR2 is FYNNEI in the germline V gene. The CDR3 sequence: CASIPTVAESSYNEQFF. The CDR3 coding sequence is TGTGCCAGCATCCCGACGGTAGCGGAAAGCTCCTACAATGAGCAGTTCTTC.

The V gene is TRBV7-9, the J gene TRBJ1-2, with a possible D match to TRBD1 (5 bases). This CDR3 is built from 14 residues. Trimming left V 2 bases short and J 7 bases short, with 14 bases between. Germline CDR1 SEHNR, CDR2 FQNEAQ (reference sequence). This CDR3 reads CASSLQGERGGYTF. The CDR3, as DNA: TGTGCCAGCAGCTTACAGGGCGAGCGAGGTGGCTACACCTTC.

As regards this clone: Other DNA variants within this sample encode the same CDR3. The DNA of the CDR3 is TGTGCCAGCAGTGTCCTTTACGAGCAGTACTTC. It encodes CASSVLYEQYF. The V gene is TRBV2, the J gene TRBJ2-7, with unresolved D. V was cut by 4 bases and J by 4 bases, with 5 bases left in between. This CDR3 has 11 residues. CDR1 and CDR2 (germline): SNHLY, FYNNEI. Full variable domain (remainder filled in from reference TRBV2 and TRBJ2-7): EPEVTQTPSHQVTQMGQEVILRCVPISNHLYFYWYRQILGQKVEFLVSFYNNEISEKSEIFDDQFSVERPDGSNFTLKIRSTKLEDSAMYFCASSVLYEQYFGPGTRLTVT.

The rearrangement uses TRBV30 and TRBJ2-5; D perhaps matches TRBD1 (6 bases). Looked up from germline, CDR1 is GTSNPN and CDR2 is SVGIG (reference sequence). V lost 3 bases, J lost 2 bases, and 13 bases lay in between. The CDR3 has 14 residues. The CDR3 spells CAWSHQTGQETQYF. CDR3 coding DNA: TGTGCCTGGAGCCATCAGACAGGTCAAGAGACCCAGTACTTC. The variable domain in full, completed from reference TRBV30 and TRBJ2-5, reads SQTIHQWPATLVQPVGSPLSLECTVEGTSNPNLYWYRQAAGRGLQLLFYSVGIGQISSEVPQNLSASRPQDRQFILSSKKLLLSDSGFYLCAWSHQTGQETQYFGPGTRLLVL.

V is TRBV11-2 and J is TRBJ1-4; TRBD1 matches 8 bases. Germline-derived CDR1 and CDR2 are SGHAT and FQNNGV. V was pared by 7 bases and J by 5 bases, with 3 bases of the junction left unmatched. This CDR3 contains 13 residues. The CDR3 DNA is TGTGCCAGCACCGACAGGGGCAATGAAAAACTGTTTTTT. Translation: CASTDRGNEKLFF.

This chain connects TRBV6-5 to TRBJ2-1; 10 bases are shared with TRBD2. The CDR3 extends over 15 amino acids. With V trimmed by 7 bases and J by 4 bases, 7 bases remained unmatched. Germline CDR1 reads MNHEY; CDR2 reads SVGAGI. The CDR3 DNA reads as TGTGCCAGCAATCCAAGCGGGAGGGGATACAATGAGCAGTTCTTC. Translated, it gives CASNPSGRGYNEQFF.

The chain carries TRBV30 and TRBJ2-7; D might be TRBD2 (7 bases). This CDR3 is 16 amino acids long. Trimming left V 0 bases short and J 5 bases short, with 20 bases between. Per the germline V gene, CDR1 is GTSNPN and CDR2 is SVGIG (reference sequence). CDR3 region: CAWSVSWGGAGNEQYF. For the CDR3, the DNA is TGTGCCTGGAGTGTTTCATGGGGGGGCGCAGGGAACGAGCAGTACTTC.

The chain has TRBV2 and TRBJ2-7, with D perhaps matching TRBD2 (5 bases). The CDR3 is 11 amino acids. Trimming removed 11 bases from V and 1 base from J, with 9 bases in between. Germline CDR1 is SNHLY and CDR2 is FYNNEI. The CDR3 nucleotides read TGTGCCGGAACTAGTTCCTACGAGCAGTACTTC. This translates into CAGTSSYEQYF.

The chain uses TRBV19 and TRBJ2-5; possible D gene TRBD2, 6 bases. Trimming cost V 3 bases and J 5 bases, with 13 bases left between them. CDR3 length: 14 residues. CDR1 and CDR2 from the germline V gene are LNHDA and SQIVND (reference sequence). This chain's CDR3 is CASSMGGVRETQYF. The CDR3 nucleotides are TGTGCCAGTAGTATGGGCGGGGTTCGGGAGACCCAGTACTTC.

The chain combines TRBV6-5 with TRBJ2-7; D possibly corresponds to TRBD1 (5 bases). The CDR3 has 11 residues. V lost 6 bases and J 4 bases, leaving 7 bases between the germline ends. CDR1 is MNHEY, CDR2 SVGAGI, per germline. The CDR3 nucleotides are TGTGCCAGCAGCGACAGTTACGAGCAGTACTTC. Its protein product is CASSDSYEQYF.

V and J are TRBV5-4 and TRBJ2-7; 8 bases align to TRBD1. V lost 0 bases to trimming and J lost 2 bases; unmatched junction nucleotides: 4. Germline values: CDR1 SGHNT, CDR2 YYREEE (reference sequence). The CDR3 consists of 15 residues. As DNA, the CDR3 is TGTGCCAGCAGCTTGGCGATACAGGGGGCCTACGAGCAGTACTTC. The encoded protein is CASSLAIQGAYEQYF.

The chain carries TRBV30 and TRBJ1-1; the D gene is possibly TRBD1 (6 bases). Looked up from germline, CDR1 is GTSNPN and CDR2 is SVGIG (reference sequence). V lost 2 bases, J lost 4 bases, and 8 bases lay in between. The CDR3 has 12 amino acids. CDR3 loop: CAWSRRGTEAFF. CDR3 bases: TGTGCCTGGAGTCGCAGGGGCACTGAAGCTTTCTTT.

V usage is TRBV29-1 and J usage is TRBJ2-3; a possible D gene is TRBD2 (5 bases). The V gene's germline CDR1 is SQVTM and CDR2 ANQGSEA. The CDR3 extends over 14 amino acids. Trimming pared 3 bases from V and 7 bases from J, leaving 17 bases between. CDR3 sequence: CSVDLAALSYTQYF. The CDR3 bases are TGCAGCGTTGATCTAGCTGCGCTCTCCTATACGCAGTATTTT.